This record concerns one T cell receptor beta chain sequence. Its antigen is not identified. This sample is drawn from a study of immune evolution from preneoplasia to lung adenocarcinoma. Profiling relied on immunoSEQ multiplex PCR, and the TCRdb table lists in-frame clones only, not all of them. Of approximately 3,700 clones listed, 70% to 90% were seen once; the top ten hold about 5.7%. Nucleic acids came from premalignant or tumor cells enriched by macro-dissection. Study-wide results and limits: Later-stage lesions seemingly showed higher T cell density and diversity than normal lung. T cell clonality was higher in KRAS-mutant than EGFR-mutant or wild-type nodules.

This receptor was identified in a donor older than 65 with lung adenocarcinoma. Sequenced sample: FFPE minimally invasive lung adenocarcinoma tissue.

The CDR3 loop is CASSLRGQSSYNEQFF. The CDR3 nucleotides are TGTGCCAGCAGCCTTCGGGGGCAGAGCTCCTACAATGAGCAGTTCTTC. The V gene is TRBV9, the J gene TRBJ2-1; D is perhaps TRBD1 or TRBD2 (6 bases each). CDR3 length equals 16 residues. Trimming cost V 4 bases and J 0 bases, with 14 bases left between them. CDR1 SGDLS and CDR2 YYNGEE come from the germline V gene.